The rows below give T cell receptor beta chains drawn from one sample of a study of regulatory T cells in long-lasting Graves disease. TCRdb analysed the multiplex PCR reads with MiXCR anew, one entry per CDR3 protein. The sample has 400,000 to 500,000 distinct CDR3 sequences, 20% to 25% seen once. Material: peripheral blood mononuclear cells (PBMCs), obtained when the disease was refractory, from a patient treated with antithyroid drugs. Receptor source: a female donor with Graves disease. The CDR3 runs from the conserved cysteine through the conserved F or W. Each record gives: clone size, J gene, V gene, D gene, CDR3 protein, CDR3 DNA. D genes are given only for firm matches. The size of a clone is reported for some rows only, either as once, few or many, or as a class for expanded clones.

size: many
J: TRBJ1-1
V: TRBV12-3/TRBV12-4
D: .
CDR3: CASSFRGLIMNTEAFF
DNA: TGTGCCAGCAGTTTCAGAGGGTTAATAATGAACACTGAAGCTTTCTTT

size: many
J: TRBJ2-7
V: TRBV28
D: .
CDR3: CASSLRGPWQYF
DNA: TGTGCCAGCAGTTTAAGGGGTCCGTGGCAGTACTTC

size: many
J: TRBJ1-5
V: TRBV6-5
D: .
CDR3: CASSSTGPLPNQPQHF
DNA: TGTGCCAGCAGTTCTACAGGGCCACTACCTAATCAGCCCCAGCATTTT

size: .
J: TRBJ1-4
V: TRBV3-1
D: TRBD1
CDR3: CASSSRDRANEKLFF
DNA: TGTGCCAGCAGCTCTCGGGACAGAGCCAATGAAAAACTGTTTTTT

size: .
J: TRBJ1-1
V: TRBV5-6
D: .
CDR3: CASSPQGYDTEAFF
DNA: TGTGCCAGCAGCCCACAGGGTTATGACACTGAAGCTTTCTTT

size: many
J: TRBJ2-5
V: TRBV30
D: .
CDR3: CACQGGQETQYF
DNA: TGTGCCTGTCAAGGAGGTCAAGAGACCCAGTACTTC

size: .
J: TRBJ1-1
V: TRBV5-6
D: .
CDR3: CASIGVAEAFF
DNA: TGTGCCAGCATCGGGGTGGCCGAAGCTTTCTTT

size: few
J: TRBJ2-3
V: TRBV12-5
D: TRBD2
CDR3: CASGSGAGGPGDTQYF
DNA: TGTGCTAGTGGTTCAGGGGCGGGAGGGCCTGGAGATACGCAGTATTTT

size: .
J: TRBJ2-5
V: TRBV28
D: TRBD2
CDR3: CASSFTGLAGVETQYF
DNA: TGTGCCAGCAGTTTCACGGGACTAGCGGGGGTAGAGACCCAGTACTTC

size: many
J: TRBJ1-6
V: TRBV20-1
D: TRBD1
CDR3: CSANRDRDSPLHF
DNA: TGCAGTGCTAACCGGGACAGGGACTCACCCCTCCACTTT

size: many
J: TRBJ2-5
V: TRBV19
D: .
CDR3: CASSINPSYETQYF
DNA: TGTGCCAGTAGTATTAACCCAAGTTACGAGACCCAGTACTTC

size: few
J: TRBJ2-7
V: TRBV29-1
D: TRBD1
CDR3: CSVGGDRGLREQYF
DNA: TGCAGCGTGGGGGGGGACAGGGGGCTTCGAGAGCAGTACTTC

size: .
J: TRBJ2-2
V: TRBV29-1
D: .
CDR3: CSVTRTETGELFF
DNA: TGCAGCGTTACTCGGACCGAGACCGGGGAGCTGTTTTTT

size: few
J: TRBJ1-2
V: TRBV20-1
D: TRBD1
CDR3: CSLGTAVYGYTF
DNA: TGCAGTCTCGGGACAGCAGTCTATGGCTACACCTTC

size: .
J: TRBJ1-2
V: TRBV7-9
D: .
CDR3: CASAPNAGYGYTF
DNA: TGTGCCAGCGCCCCTAACGCCGGCTATGGCTACACCTTC

size: .
J: TRBJ1-5
V: TRBV7-3
D: .
CDR3: CASRLDRFSNQPQHF
DNA: TGTGCCAGCAGGCTCGACAGGTTTAGCAATCAGCCCCAGCATTTT

size: many
J: TRBJ1-2
V: TRBV2
D: .
CDR3: CASSAGKYGYTF
DNA: TGTGCCAGCAGTGCGGGCAAGTATGGCTACACCTTC

size: many
J: TRBJ2-5
V: TRBV2
D: .
CDR3: CASSEGLLEETQYF
DNA: TGTGCCAGCAGTGAGGGGCTACTGGAGGAGACCCAGTACTTC

size: many
J: TRBJ2-7
V: TRBV28
D: .
CDR3: CASSLVAGYEQYF
DNA: TGTGCCAGCAGTTTGGTCGCGGGCTACGAGCAGTACTTC

size: few
J: TRBJ2-1
V: TRBV6-1
D: .
CDR3: CASSVAGNEQFF
DNA: TGTGCCAGCAGTGTCGCGGGGAATGAGCAGTTCTTC

size: .
J: TRBJ2-4
V: TRBV20-1
D: .
CDR3: CSARDSTGLKNIQYF
DNA: TGCAGTGCTAGAGACAGTACGGGTCTTAAAAACATTCAGTACTTC

size: .
J: TRBJ2-7
V: TRBV10-3
D: .
CDR3: CAISEKTDNSSYEQYF
DNA: TGTGCCATCAGTGAAAAAACAGACAACTCCTCCTACGAGCAGTACTTC

size: few
J: TRBJ2-5
V: TRBV20-1
D: .
CDR3: CSGAAGQETQYF
DNA: TGCAGTGGGGCAGCTGGCCAAGAGACCCAGTACTTC

size: many
J: TRBJ1-1
V: TRBV7-2
D: .
CDR3: CASRHSNTEAFF
DNA: TGTGCCAGCAGACATTCCAACACTGAAGCTTTCTTT

size: many
J: TRBJ1-1
V: TRBV20-1
D: .
CDR3: CSAFGGVNTEAFF
DNA: TGCAGTGCTTTTGGGGGCGTGAACACTGAAGCTTTCTTT

size: many
J: TRBJ1-1
V: TRBV28
D: .
CDR3: CASSSGDGSEAFF
DNA: TGTGCCAGCAGTAGTGGGGACGGGAGTGAAGCTTTCTTT

size: .
J: TRBJ2-1
V: TRBV6-2/TRBV6-3
D: TRBD2
CDR3: CASSYTSGSLSYNEQFF
DNA: TGTGCCAGCAGTTATACTAGCGGGAGCCTCTCCTACAATGAGCAGTTCTTC

size: few
J: TRBJ1-3
V: TRBV28
D: .
CDR3: CASSGTSPPGNTIYF
DNA: TGTGCCAGCTCAGGAACTTCCCCTCCTGGAAACACCATATATTTT

size: many
J: TRBJ2-2
V: TRBV6-5
D: .
CDR3: CASSYSPGYTGELFF
DNA: TGTGCCAGCAGTTACTCTCCAGGTTACACCGGGGAGCTGTTTTTT

size: many
J: TRBJ2-7
V: TRBV28
D: TRBD1
CDR3: CASSTGTGGEQYF
DNA: TGTGCCAGCAGCACCGGGACAGGCGGCGAGCAGTACTTC